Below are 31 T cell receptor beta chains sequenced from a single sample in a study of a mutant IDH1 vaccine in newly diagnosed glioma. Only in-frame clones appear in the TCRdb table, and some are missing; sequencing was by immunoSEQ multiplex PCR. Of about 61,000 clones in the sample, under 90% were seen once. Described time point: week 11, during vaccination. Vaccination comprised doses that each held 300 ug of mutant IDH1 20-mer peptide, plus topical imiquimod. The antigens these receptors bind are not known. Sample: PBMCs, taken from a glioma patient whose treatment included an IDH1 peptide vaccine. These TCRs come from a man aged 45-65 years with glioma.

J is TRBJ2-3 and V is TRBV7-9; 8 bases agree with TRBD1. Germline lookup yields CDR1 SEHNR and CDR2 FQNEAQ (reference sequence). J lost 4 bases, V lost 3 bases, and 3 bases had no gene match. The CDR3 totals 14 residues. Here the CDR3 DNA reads TGTGCCAGCAGCTTGAGACAGGGGTCAGATACGCAGTATTTT. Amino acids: CASSLRQGSDTQYF.

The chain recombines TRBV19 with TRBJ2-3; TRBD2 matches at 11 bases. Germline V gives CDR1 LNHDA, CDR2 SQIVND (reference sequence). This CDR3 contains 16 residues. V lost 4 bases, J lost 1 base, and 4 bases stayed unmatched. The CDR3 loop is CASSTGTSGRTDTQYF. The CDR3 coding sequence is TGTGCCAGTAGTACCGGGACTAGCGGACGCACAGATACGCAGTATTTT.

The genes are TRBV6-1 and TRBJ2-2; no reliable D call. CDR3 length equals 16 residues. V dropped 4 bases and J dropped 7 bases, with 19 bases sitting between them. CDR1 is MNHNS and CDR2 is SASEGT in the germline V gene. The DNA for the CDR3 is TGTGCCAGCAGTGCCAGATCCCCGCTGGGTGGCGGGGAGCTGTTTTTT. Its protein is CASSARSPLGGGELFF.

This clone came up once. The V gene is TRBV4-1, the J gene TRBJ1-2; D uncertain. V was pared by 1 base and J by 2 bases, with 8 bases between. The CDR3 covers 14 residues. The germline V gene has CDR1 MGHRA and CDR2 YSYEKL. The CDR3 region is CASSQVRPNYGYTF. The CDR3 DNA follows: TGCGCCAGCAGCCAAGTGCGTCCGAACTATGGCTACACCTTC.

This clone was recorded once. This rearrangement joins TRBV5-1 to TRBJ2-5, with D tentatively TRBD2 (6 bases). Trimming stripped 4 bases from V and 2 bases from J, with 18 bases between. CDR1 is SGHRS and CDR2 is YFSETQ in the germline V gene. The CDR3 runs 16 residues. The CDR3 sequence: CASSPAGTAAQETQYF. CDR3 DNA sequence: TGCGCCAGCAGCCCCGCCGGGACTGCCGCTCAAGAGACCCAGTACTTC.

CDR3 residues: CATSREGPVNQPQHF. CDR3 DNA: TGTGCCACCAGCAGAGAGGGACCAGTTAATCAGCCCCAGCATTTT. The chain employs TRBV15 and TRBJ1-5; possibly TRBD1 for D (5 bases). The V end lost 0 bases, the J end lost 4 bases, and 10 bases lay between the germline ends. The germline gives CDR1 LNHNV, CDR2 YYDKDF (reference sequence). CDR3 length: 15 amino acids. Full variable domain (rest looked up from reference TRBV15 and TRBJ1-5): DAMVIQNPRYQVTQFGKPVTLSCSQTLNHNVMYWYQQKSSQAPKLLFHYYDKDFNNEADTPDNFQSRRPNTSFCFLDIRSPGLGDTAMYLCATSREGPVNQPQHFGDGTRLSIL.

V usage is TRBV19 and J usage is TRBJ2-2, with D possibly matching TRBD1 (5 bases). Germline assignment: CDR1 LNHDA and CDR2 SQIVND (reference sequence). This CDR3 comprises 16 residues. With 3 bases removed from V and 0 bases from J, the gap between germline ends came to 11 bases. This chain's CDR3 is CASSIQGGTNTGELFF. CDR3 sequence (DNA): TGTGCCAGTAGTATTCAGGGCGGAACGAACACCGGGGAGCTGTTTTTT.

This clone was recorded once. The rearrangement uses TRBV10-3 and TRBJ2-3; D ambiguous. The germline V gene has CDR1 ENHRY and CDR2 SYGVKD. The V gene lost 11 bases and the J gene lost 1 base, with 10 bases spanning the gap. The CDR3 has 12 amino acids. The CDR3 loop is CASREGTDTQYF. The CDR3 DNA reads TGTGCCTCTCGAGAGGGCACAGATACGCAGTATTTT.

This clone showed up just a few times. The CDR3 loop is CASRGGQVNQPQHF. As DNA, the CDR3 is TGTGCCAGCAGAGGCGGACAGGTCAATCAGCCCCAGCATTTT. This chain uses TRBV6-5 with TRBJ1-5, with 7 bases matching TRBD1. The length of the CDR3 is 14 residues. V dropped 6 bases and J dropped 3; count of bases not matched to a gene: 5. In germline, CDR1 is MNHEY, CDR2 SVGAGI.

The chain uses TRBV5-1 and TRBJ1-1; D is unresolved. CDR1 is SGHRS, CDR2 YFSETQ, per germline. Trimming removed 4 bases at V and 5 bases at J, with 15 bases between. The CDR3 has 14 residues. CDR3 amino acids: CASSPGPQRTEAFF. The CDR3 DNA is TGCGCCAGCAGCCCCGGGCCCCAAAGGACTGAAGCTTTCTTT.

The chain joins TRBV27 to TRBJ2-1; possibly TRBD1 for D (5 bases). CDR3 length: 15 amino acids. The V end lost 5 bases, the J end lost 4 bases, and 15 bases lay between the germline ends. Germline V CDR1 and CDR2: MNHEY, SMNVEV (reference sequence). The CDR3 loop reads CASSPDTISYNEQFF. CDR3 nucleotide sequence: TGTGCCAGCAGTCCGGACACGATATCATACAATGAGCAGTTCTTC.

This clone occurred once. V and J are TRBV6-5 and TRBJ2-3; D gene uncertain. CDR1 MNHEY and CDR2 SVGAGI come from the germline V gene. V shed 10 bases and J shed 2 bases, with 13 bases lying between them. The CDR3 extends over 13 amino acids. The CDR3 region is CATQDGNTDTQYF. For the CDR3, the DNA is TGTGCCACCCAGGACGGAAACACAGATACGCAGTATTTT.

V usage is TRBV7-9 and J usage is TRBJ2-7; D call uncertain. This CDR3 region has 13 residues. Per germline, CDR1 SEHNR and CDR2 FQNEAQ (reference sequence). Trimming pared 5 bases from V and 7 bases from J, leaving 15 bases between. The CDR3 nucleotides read TGTGCCAGCAGCCATGGAGCTCAAGGTGAGCAGTACTTC. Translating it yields CASSHGAQGEQYF.

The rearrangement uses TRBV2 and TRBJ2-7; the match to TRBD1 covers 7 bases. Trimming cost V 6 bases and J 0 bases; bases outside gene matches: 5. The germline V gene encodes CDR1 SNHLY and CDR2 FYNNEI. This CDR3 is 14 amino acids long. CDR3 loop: CASSAGTVSYEQYF. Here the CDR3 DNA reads TGTGCCAGCAGCGCCGGGACAGTCTCCTACGAGCAGTACTTC.

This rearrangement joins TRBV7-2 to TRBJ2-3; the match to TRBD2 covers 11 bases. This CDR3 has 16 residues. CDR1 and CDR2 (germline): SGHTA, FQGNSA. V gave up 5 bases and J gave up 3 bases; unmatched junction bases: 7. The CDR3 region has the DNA TGTGCCAGCAGCCTTAGACTAGCGGGGTTTACAGATACGCAGTATTTT. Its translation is CASSLRLAGFTDTQYF.

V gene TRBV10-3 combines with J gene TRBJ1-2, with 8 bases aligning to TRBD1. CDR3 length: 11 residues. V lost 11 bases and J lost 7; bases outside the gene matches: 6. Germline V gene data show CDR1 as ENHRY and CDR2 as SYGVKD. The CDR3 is CASQGAGGYTF. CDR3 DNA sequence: TGTGCCTCTCAGGGGGCGGGTGGCTACACCTTC.

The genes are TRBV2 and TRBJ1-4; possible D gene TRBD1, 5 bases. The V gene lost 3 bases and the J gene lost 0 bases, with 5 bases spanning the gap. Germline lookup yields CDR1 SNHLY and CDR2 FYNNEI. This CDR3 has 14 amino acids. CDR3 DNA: TGTGCCAGCAGTGAGGGGGCAACTAATGAAAAACTGTTTTTT. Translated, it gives CASSEGATNEKLFF.

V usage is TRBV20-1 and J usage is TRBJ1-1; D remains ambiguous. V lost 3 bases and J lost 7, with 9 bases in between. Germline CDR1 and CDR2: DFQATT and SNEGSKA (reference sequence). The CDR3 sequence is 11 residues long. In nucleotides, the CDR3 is TGCAGTGCTAGGAGAGGCTATGAAGCTTTCTTT. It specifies CSARRGYEAFF.

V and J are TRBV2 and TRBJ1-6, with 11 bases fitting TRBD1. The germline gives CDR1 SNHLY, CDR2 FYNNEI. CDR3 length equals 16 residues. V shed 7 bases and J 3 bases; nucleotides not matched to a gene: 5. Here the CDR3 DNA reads TGTGCCAGCACCTTGGACAGGGGGCTCTATAATTCACCCCTCCACTTT. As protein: CASTLDRGLYNSPLHF.

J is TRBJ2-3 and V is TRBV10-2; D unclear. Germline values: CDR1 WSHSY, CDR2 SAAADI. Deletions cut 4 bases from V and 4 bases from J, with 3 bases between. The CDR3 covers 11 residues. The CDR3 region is CASSVADTQYF. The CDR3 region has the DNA TGCGCCAGCAGTGTGGCAGATACGCAGTATTTT.

The CDR3 region is CATSGGLWAFF. The CDR3 nucleotides read TGTGCCACCAGCGGGGGCCTGTGGGCTTTCTTT. The rearrangement joins TRBV15 to TRBJ1-1; D perhaps matches TRBD1 (6 bases). Trimming removed 5 bases at V and 11 bases at J, with 12 bases between. The germline V gene has CDR1 LNHNV and CDR2 YYDKDF (reference sequence). The CDR3 runs 11 residues. Full variable domain (rest looked up from reference TRBV15 and TRBJ1-1): DAMVIQNPRYQVTQFGKPVTLSCSQTLNHNVMYWYQQKSSQAPKLLFHYYDKDFNNEADTPDNFQSRRPNTSFCFLDIRSPGLGDTAMYLCATSGGLWAFFGQGTRLTVV.

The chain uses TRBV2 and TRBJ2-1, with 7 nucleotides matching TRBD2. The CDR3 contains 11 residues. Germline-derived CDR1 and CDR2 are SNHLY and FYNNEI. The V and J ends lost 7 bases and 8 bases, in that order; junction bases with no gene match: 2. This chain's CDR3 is CASTLADEQFF. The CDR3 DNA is TGTGCCAGCACTCTAGCGGATGAGCAGTTCTTC.

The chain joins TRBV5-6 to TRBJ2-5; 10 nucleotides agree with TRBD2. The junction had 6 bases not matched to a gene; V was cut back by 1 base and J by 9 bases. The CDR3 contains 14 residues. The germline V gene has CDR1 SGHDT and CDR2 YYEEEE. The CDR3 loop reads CASSLRLAGVAQYF. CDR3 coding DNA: TGTGCCAGCAGCTTGAGGCTAGCGGGAGTAGCCCAGTACTTC.

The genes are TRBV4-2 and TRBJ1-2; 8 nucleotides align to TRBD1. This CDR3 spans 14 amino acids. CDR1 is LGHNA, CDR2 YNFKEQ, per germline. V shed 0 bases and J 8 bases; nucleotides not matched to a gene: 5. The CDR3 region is CASSQDGQGRGYTF. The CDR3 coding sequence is TGTGCCAGCAGCCAAGACGGACAGGGCCGGGGCTACACCTTC.

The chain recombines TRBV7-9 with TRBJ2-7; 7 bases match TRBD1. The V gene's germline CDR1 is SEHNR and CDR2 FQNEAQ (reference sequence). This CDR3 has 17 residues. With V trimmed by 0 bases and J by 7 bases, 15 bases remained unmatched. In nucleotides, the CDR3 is TGTGCCAGCAGCTTAGCGCTTGGGACAGACTTAGATCAAGAGCAGTACTTC. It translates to CASSLALGTDLDQEQYF.

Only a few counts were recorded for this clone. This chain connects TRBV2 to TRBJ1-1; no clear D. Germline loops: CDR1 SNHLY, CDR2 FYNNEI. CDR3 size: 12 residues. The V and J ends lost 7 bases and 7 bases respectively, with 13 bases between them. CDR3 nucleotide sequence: TGTGCCAGCAAGGCCCTGGCCATTGAAGCTTTCTTT. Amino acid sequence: CASKALAIEAFF.

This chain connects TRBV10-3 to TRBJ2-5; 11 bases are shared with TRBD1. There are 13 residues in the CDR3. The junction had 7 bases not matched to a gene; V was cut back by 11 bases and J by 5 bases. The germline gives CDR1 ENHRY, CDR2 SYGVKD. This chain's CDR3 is CASKRDRGETQYF. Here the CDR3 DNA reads TGTGCCTCCAAACGGGACAGGGGGGAGACCCAGTACTTC.

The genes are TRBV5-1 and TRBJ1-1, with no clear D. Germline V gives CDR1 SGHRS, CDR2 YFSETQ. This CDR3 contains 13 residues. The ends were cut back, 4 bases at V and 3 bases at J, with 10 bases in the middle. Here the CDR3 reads CASSPRGHTEAFF. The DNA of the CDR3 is TGCGCCAGCAGCCCCCGAGGGCACACTGAAGCTTTCTTT.

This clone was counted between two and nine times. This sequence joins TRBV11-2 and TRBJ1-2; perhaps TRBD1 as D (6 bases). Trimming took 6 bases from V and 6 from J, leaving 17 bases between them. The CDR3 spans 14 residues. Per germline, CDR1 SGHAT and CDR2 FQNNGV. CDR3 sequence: CASSPTGRADGYTF. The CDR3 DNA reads TGTGCCAGCAGTCCCACAGGGAGGGCGGATGGCTACACCTTC.

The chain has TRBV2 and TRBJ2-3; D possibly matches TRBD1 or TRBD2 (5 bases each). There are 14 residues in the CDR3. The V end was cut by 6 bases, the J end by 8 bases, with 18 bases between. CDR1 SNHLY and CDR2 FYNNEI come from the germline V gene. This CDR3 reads CASRYSGAPGTQYF. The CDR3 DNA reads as TGTGCCAGCAGATACTCCGGGGCCCCTGGTACGCAGTATTTT. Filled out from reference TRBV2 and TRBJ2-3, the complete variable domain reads EPEVTQTPSHQVTQMGQEVILRCVPISNHLYFYWYRQILGQKVEFLVSFYNNEISEKSEIFDDQFSVERPDGSNFTLKIRSTKLEDSAMYFCASRYSGAPGTQYFGPGTRLTVL.

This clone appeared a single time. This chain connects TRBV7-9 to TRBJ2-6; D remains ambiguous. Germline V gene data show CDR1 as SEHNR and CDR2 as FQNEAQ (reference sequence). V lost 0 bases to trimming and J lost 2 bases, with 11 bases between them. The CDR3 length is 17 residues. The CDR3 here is CASSLALGVPGANVLTF. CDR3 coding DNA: TGTGCCAGCAGCTTAGCGCTTGGGGTCCCTGGGGCCAACGTCCTGACTTTC. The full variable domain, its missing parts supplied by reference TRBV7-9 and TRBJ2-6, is DTGVSQNPRHKITKRGQNVTFRCDPISEHNRLYWYRQTLGQGPEFLTYFQNEAQLEKSRLLSDRFSAERPKGSFSTLEIQRTEQGDSAMYLCASSLALGVPGANVLTFGAGSRLTVL.